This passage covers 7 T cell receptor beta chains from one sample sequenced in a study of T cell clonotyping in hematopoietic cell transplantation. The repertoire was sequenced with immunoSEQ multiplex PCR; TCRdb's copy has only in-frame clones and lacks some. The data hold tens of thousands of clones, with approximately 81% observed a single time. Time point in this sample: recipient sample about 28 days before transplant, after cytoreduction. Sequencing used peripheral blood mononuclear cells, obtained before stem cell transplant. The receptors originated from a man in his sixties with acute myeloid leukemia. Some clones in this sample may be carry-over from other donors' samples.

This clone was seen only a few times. Written as DNA, the CDR3 is TGTGCCACCAGCAGTGGATTGGTGGCTAGTGACTACAATGAGCAGTTCTTC. It is translated as CATSSGLVASDYNEQFF. V and J are TRBV15 and TRBJ2-1; D remains unclear. CDR3 length: 17 residues. The V end lost 3 bases, the J end lost 3 bases, and 18 bases lay between the germline ends. Germline V gives CDR1 LNHNV, CDR2 YYDKDF (reference sequence).

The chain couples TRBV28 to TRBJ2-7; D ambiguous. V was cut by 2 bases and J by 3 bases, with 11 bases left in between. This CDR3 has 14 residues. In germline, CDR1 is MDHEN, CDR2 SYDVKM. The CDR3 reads CASSLPPRHYEQYF. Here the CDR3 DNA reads TGTGCCAGCAGTTTACCCCCCAGACACTACGAGCAGTACTTC. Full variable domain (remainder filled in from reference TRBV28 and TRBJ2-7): DVKVTQSSRYLVKRTGEKVFLECVQDMDHENMFWYRQDPGLGLRLIYFSYDVKMKEKGDIPEGYSVSREKKERFSLILESASTNQTSMYLCASSLPPRHYEQYFGPGTRLTVT.

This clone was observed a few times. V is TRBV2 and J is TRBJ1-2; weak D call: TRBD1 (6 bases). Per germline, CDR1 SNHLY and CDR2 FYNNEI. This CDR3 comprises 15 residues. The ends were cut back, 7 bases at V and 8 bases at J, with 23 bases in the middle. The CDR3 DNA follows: TGTGCCAGCAACCCCCTCCCCCAGGGGCCGGGAGGCTACACCTTC. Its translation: CASNPLPQGPGGYTF.

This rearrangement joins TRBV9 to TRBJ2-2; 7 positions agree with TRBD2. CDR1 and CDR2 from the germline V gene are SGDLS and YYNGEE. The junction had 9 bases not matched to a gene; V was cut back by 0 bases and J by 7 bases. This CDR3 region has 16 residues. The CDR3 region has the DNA TGTGCCAGCAGCGTAGGACTCGCCGGGGAGGGCGGGGAGCTGTTTTTT. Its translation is CASSVGLAGEGGELFF.

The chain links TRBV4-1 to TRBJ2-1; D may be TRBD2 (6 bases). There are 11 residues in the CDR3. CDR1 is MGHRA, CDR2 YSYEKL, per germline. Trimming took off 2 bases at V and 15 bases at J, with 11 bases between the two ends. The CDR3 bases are TGCGCCAGCAGCCAAATCGGGAGCTTGTTCTTC. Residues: CASSQIGSLFF.

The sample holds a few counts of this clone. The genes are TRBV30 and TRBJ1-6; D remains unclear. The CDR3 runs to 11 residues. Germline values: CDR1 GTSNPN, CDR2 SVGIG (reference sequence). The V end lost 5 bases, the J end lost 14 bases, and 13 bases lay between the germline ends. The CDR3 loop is CAWGQDQTLHF. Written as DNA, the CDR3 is TGTGCCTGGGGGCAGGACCAAACCCTCCACTTT.

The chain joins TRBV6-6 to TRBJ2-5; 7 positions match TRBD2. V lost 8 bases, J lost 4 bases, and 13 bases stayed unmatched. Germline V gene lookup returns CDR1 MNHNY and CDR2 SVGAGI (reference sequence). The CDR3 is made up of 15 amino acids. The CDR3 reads CASGPGRGSRETQYF. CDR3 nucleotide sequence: TGTGCCAGCGGCCCGGGGAGGGGTAGTCGAGAGACCCAGTACTTC.